The 20 T cell receptor beta chains given below trace back to one sample, sequenced in a study of sequential checkpoint blockade in melanoma. Treatment reported: randomized to nivolumab then ipilimumab (arm A) or the reverse (arm B). Data came from immunoSEQ multiplex PCR; TCRdb stores just in-frame clones and leaves some out. The sample includes under 3,500 clones, 16% of them seen just once. Specimen: tumor tissue (inferred from file names), collected from a patient given nivolumab and ipilimumab in sequence. The receptors derive from a human donor with melanoma.

This clone was recorded a few times. CDR3 nucleotide sequence: TGTGCCAGCAGCCAAGATGCAGGGCGTTATGGTAGTGAGCAGTTCTTC. Its protein product is CASSQDAGRYGSEQFF. The chain has TRBV14 and TRBJ2-1, with D possibly being TRBD1 (5 bases). The CDR3 contains 16 residues. Germline V gives CDR1 SGHDN, CDR2 FVKESK. Trimming pared 0 bases from V and 9 bases from J, leaving 18 bases between.

The chain uses TRBV19 and TRBJ2-7; D remains unclear. The V and J ends lost 4 bases and 5 bases respectively, with 15 bases between them. From germline, CDR1 is LNHDA and CDR2 SQIVND (reference sequence). The CDR3 is 14 residues long. The CDR3 spells CASSSDVLRDEQYF. The CDR3 DNA is TGTGCCAGTAGTAGCGACGTCCTTAGGGACGAGCAGTACTTC. Supplemented by reference TRBV19 and TRBJ2-7, the full variable domain reads DGGITQSPKYLFRKEGQNVTLSCEQNLNHDAMYWYRQDPGQGLRLIYYSQIVNDFQKGDIAEGYSVSREKKESFPLTVTSAQKNPTAFYLCASSSDVLRDEQYFGPGTRLTVT.

This clone turned up a few times. In DNA, the CDR3 is TGTGCCAGCAGCTCGACCCGAGAGGCAGGGTATCAGCCCCAGCATTTT. The encoded protein is CASSSTREAGYQPQHF. This chain uses TRBV11-3 with TRBJ1-5; weak D call: TRBD1 (5 bases). CDR1 and CDR2 (germline): SGHNT, YENEEA. The CDR3 covers 16 residues. V lost 4 bases to trimming and J lost 5 bases, with 18 bases between them.

The chain couples TRBV9 to TRBJ2-7, with unresolved D. The CDR3 totals 13 residues. The V end was cut by 5 bases, the J end by 8 bases, with 17 bases between. Germline CDR1 reads SGDLS; CDR2 reads YYNGEE. This CDR3 reads CASSGLFSPKQYF. The CDR3 nucleotides read TGTGCCAGCAGTGGGTTGTTTAGTCCTAAGCAGTACTTC.

The V gene is TRBV11-3, the J gene TRBJ2-7; tentatively, D is TRBD1 (5 bases). This CDR3 has 15 residues. The V and J ends lost 2 bases and 5 bases respectively, with 16 bases between them. Germline CDR1 reads SGHNT; CDR2 reads YENEEA. Here the CDR3 reads CASSLSLGAQDEQYF. The CDR3 DNA reads as TGTGCCAGCAGCTTAAGCTTAGGGGCCCAGGACGAGCAGTACTTC. Full variable domain (missing parts from reference TRBV11-3 and TRBJ2-7): EAGVVQSPRYKIIEKKQPVAFWCNPISGHNTLYWYLQNLGQGPELLIRYENEEAVDDSQLPKDRFSAERLKGVDSTLKIQPAELGDSAVYLCASSLSLGAQDEQYFGPGTRLTVT.

The table lists this clone with a few counts. For the CDR3, the DNA is TGTGCCAGCGCCGGGACAGGGAGGGTTACGCAGTATTTT. It is translated as CASAGTGRVTQYF. The rearrangement uses TRBV6-8 and TRBJ2-3, with 9 nucleotides matching TRBD1. J was trimmed by 8 bases and V by 8 bases; bases with no gene match: 8. The germline V gene encodes CDR1 MNHGY and CDR2 SAAAGT. There are 13 residues in the CDR3.

This clone was observed a handful of times. The J gene is TRBJ2-1, the V gene TRBV9, with D perhaps TRBD2 (6 bases). The CDR3 covers 14 residues. Trimming took 5 bases from V and 0 from J, leaving 9 bases between them. The germline gives CDR1 SGDLS, CDR2 YYNGEE. In nucleotides, the CDR3 is TGTGCCAGCAGTCTAGCGAGCTCCTACAATGAGCAGTTCTTC. Protein: CASSLASSYNEQFF.

V is TRBV4-1 and J is TRBJ2-3; no firm D call. The CDR3 has 16 residues. Between the trimmed V and J ends, which lost 1 base and 0 bases, there was a span of 11 bases. Germline loops: CDR1 MGHRA, CDR2 YSYEKL. This CDR3 reads CASSQVHLTSTDTQYF. CDR3 DNA: TGCGCCAGCAGCCAAGTCCATTTAACTAGCACAGATACGCAGTATTTT.

Within the sample, this clone is large. DNA for the CDR3: TGCAGCGCCCGGGGCCTCCCAGATACGCAGTATTTT. It is translated as CSARGLPDTQYF. The gene calls are TRBV29-1 and TRBJ2-3; D might be TRBD1 or TRBD2, each matching 5 bases. V lost 7 bases to trimming and J lost 4 bases, with 12 bases between them. The germline CDR1 and CDR2 sequences are SQVTM and ANQGSEA. The CDR3 length is 12 residues.

The rearrangement links TRBV28 to TRBJ1-2; 8 nucleotides match TRBD1. This CDR3 is built from 14 residues. CDR1 and CDR2 from the germline V gene are MDHEN and SYDVKM. The V segment lost 0 bases and the J segment 7 bases; nucleotides outside the gene matches: 4. The CDR3 here is CASSLWDRESGYTF. CDR3 sequence (DNA): TGTGCCAGCAGTTTATGGGACAGGGAATCTGGCTACACCTTC.

This clone appeared a few times. This chain links TRBV11-3 with TRBJ2-1; 7 bases fit TRBD2. The CDR3 has 16 residues. CDR1 is SGHNT and CDR2 is YENEEA in the germline V gene. V was pared by 4 bases and J by 4 bases, with 10 bases of the junction left unmatched. In DNA form, the CDR3 reads TGTGCCAGCAGCTACCAGGGAGGGGTTGCGTACAATGAGCAGTTCTTC. Amino acid sequence: CASSYQGGVAYNEQFF.

This clone was seen a handful of times. This chain uses TRBV7-1 with TRBJ1-1; D uncertain. TRBV7-1 is filed as an ORF, its function uncertain. The CDR3 is 13 amino acids. Trimming took off 4 bases at V and 5 bases at J, with 11 bases between the two ends. The CDR3 coding sequence is TGTGCCAGCAGCTTAGATAGGACGACTGAAGCTTTCTTT. Its translation: CASSLDRTTEAFF.

There are many counts of this clone. CDR3 nucleotides: TGTGCCAGCAGCTTAGTCACTAGTCCCGGGGAGCTGTTTTTT. Its translation is CASSLVTSPGELFF. This rearrangement joins TRBV11-3 to TRBJ2-2, with TRBD2 as a possible D gene (5 bases). Germline CDR1 reads SGHNT; CDR2 reads YENEEA. V lost 1 base to trimming and J lost 6 bases, with 9 bases between them. The length of the CDR3 is 14 residues.

The chain joins TRBV6-8 to TRBJ1-5; D call uncertain. Germline assignment: CDR1 MNHGY and CDR2 SAAAGT. This CDR3 is 14 amino acids long. Trimming cost V 0 bases and J 3 bases, with 6 bases left between them. The CDR3 is CASSYSGPNQPQHF. CDR3 DNA sequence: TGTGCCAGCAGTTACTCGGGTCCCAATCAGCCCCAGCATTTT.

There are a few counts of this clone. The gene calls are TRBV28 and TRBJ2-1; D is possibly TRBD2 (7 bases). Germline assignment: CDR1 MDHEN and CDR2 SYDVKM. V was cut by 6 bases and J by 2 bases, with 11 bases left in between. CDR3 length: 14 amino acids. Here the CDR3 DNA reads TGTGCCAGCAGGCCGGGGGGCACCTACAATGAGCAGTTCTTC. Translating gives CASRPGGTYNEQFF.

The chain carries TRBV19 and TRBJ2-3; possible D gene TRBD2, 6 bases. This CDR3 spans 13 amino acids. V was shortened by 8 bases and J by 4 bases, with 13 bases between the two germline ends. Per germline, CDR1 LNHDA and CDR2 SQIVND (reference sequence). CDR3 DNA: TGTGCCAGTCAGGGCTGGGAGGCAGATACGCAGTATTTT. Amino acids: CASQGWEADTQYF.

This clone was detected only a few times. The rearrangement links TRBV30 to TRBJ1-1; 11 nucleotides match TRBD1. Germline-derived CDR1 and CDR2 are GTSNPN and SVGIG (reference sequence). The CDR3 extends over 15 amino acids. The ends lost 2 bases at V and 4 bases at J; junction bases unmatched: 6. As DNA, the CDR3 is TGTGCCTGGAGTATATCGGGGACAGGGGGCACTGAAGCTTTCTTT. This sequence encodes CAWSISGTGGTEAFF.

The chain links TRBV11-3 to TRBJ2-4; D remains ambiguous. V was clipped by 1 base and J by 5 bases, with 9 bases between them. The CDR3 is 14 amino acids. Germline V gene sequence: CDR1 SGHNT, CDR2 YENEEA. CDR3 residues: CASSLGVAENIQYF. In DNA form, the CDR3 reads TGTGCCAGCAGCTTAGGAGTGGCGGAAAACATTCAGTACTTC.

The CDR3 DNA is TGTGCCAGCGAGGGTTACGGGGAGTACAATGAGCAGTTCTTC. It codes for CASEGYGEYNEQFF. The chain joins TRBV6-8 to TRBJ2-1; weak D call: TRBD2 (5 bases). CDR3 length: 14 residues. From germline, CDR1 is MNHGY and CDR2 SAAAGT. Trimming cost V 8 bases and J 4 bases, with 15 bases left between them.

The V and J genes are TRBV6-8 and TRBJ2-5; perhaps TRBD2 as D (5 bases). With 6 bases removed from V and 5 bases from J, the gap between germline ends came to 16 bases. Looked up from germline, CDR1 is MNHGY and CDR2 is SAAAGT. The CDR3 runs 14 residues. The CDR3 coding sequence is TGTGCCAGCAGAGGCGGACTCAAATATGAGACCCAGTACTTC. Its protein is CASRGGLKYETQYF.